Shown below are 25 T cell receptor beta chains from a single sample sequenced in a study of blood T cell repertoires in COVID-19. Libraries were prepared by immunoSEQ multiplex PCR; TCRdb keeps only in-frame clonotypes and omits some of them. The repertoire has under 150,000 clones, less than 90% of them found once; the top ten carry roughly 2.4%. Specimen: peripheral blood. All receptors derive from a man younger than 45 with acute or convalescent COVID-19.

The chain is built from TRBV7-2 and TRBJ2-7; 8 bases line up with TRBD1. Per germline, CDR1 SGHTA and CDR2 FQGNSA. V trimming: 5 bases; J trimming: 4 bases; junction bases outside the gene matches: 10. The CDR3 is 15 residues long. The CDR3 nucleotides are TGTGCCAGCAGCCCTAGGGGGGACAGGCTGTACGAGCAGTACTTC. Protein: CASSPRGDRLYEQYF.

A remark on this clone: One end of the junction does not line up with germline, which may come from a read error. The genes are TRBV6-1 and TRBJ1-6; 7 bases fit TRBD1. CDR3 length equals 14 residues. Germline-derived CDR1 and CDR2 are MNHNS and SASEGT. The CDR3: CASREGGKVSPLHF. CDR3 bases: TGTGCCAGCAGAGAAGGGGGCAAGGTTTCACCCCTCCACTTT.

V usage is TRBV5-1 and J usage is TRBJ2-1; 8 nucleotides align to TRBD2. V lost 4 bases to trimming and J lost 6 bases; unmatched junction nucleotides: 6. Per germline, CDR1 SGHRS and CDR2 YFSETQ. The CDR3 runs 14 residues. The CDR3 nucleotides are TGCGCCAGCAGCACCCCGGGAGGGCGCAATGAGCAGTTCTTC. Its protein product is CASSTPGGRNEQFF.

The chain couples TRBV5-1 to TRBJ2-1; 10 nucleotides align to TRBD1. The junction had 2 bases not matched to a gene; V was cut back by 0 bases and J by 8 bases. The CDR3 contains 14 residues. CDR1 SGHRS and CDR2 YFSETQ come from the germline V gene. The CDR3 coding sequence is TGCGCCAGCAGCTTGGGGGACAGGGGTTATGAGCAGTTCTTC. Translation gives CASSLGDRGYEQFF.

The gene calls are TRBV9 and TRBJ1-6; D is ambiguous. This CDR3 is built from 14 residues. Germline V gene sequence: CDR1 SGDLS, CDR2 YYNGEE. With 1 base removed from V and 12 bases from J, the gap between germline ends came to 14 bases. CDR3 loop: CASSVTFREGPLHF. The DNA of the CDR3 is TGTGCCAGCAGCGTAACATTCCGGGAGGGACCCCTCCACTTT.

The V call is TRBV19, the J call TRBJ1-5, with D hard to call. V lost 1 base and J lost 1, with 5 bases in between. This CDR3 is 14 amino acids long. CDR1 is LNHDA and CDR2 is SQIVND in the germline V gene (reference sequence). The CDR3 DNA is TGTGCCAGTAGTATAGGGGCGAGCAATCAGCCCCAGCATTTT. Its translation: CASSIGASNQPQHF. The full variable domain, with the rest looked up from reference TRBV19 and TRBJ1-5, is DGGITQSPKYLFRKEGQNVTLSCEQNLNHDAMYWYRQDPGQGLRLIYYSQIVNDFQKGDIAEGYSVSREKKESFPLTVTSAQKNPTAFYLCASSIGASNQPQHFGDGTRLSIL.

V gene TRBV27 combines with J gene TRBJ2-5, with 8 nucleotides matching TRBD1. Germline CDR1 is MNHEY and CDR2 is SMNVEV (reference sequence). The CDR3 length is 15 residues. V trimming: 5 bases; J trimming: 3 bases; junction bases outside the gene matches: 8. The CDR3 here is CASSRQGAREETQYF. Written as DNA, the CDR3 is TGTGCCAGCAGTCGGCAGGGGGCCCGAGAAGAGACCCAGTACTTC.

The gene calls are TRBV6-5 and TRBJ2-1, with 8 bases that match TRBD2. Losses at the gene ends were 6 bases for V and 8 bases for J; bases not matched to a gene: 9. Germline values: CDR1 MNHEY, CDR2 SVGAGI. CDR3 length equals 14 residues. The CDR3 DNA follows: TGTGCCAGCAGCTACCGGGGGGGCGCGGATGAGCAGTTCTTC. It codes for CASSYRGGADEQFF.

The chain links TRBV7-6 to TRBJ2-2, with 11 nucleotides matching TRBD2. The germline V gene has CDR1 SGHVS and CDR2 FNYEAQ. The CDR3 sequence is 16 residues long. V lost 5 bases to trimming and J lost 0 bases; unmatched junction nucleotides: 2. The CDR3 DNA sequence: TGTGCCAGCAGCCTGACTAGCGGGGCGAACACCGGGGAGCTGTTTTTT. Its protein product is CASSLTSGANTGELFF.

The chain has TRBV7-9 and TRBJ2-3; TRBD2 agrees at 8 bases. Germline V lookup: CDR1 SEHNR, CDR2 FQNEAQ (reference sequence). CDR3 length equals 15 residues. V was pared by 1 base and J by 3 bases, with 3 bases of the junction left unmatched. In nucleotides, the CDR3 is TGTGCCAGCAGCTTAGGCAGCGGGAGTACAGATACGCAGTATTTT. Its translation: CASSLGSGSTDTQYF.

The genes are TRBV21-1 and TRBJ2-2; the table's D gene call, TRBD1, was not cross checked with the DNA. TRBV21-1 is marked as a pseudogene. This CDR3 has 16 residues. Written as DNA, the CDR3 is TGTGCCAGCAGCAAAGCGTGGGCTGAGAACACCGGGGAGCTGTTTTTT. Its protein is CASSKAWAENTGELFF.

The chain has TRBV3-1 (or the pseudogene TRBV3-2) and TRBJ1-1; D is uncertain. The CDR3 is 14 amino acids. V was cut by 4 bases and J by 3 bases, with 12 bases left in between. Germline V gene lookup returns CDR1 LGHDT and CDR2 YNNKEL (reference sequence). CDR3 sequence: CASSPRSGYTEAFF. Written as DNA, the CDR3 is TGTGCCAGCAGCCCCCGGTCGGGGTACACTGAAGCTTTCTTT.

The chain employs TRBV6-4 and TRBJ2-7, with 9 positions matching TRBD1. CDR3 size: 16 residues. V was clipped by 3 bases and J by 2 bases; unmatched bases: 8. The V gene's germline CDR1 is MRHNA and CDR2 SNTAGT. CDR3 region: CASSDKGQGNPYEQYF. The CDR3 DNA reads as TGTGCCAGCAGTGATAAAGGACAGGGGAATCCCTACGAGCAGTACTTC.

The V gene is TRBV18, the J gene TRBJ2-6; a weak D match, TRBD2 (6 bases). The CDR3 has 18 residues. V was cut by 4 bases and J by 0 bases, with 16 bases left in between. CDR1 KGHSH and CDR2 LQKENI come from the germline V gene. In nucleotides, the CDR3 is TGTGCCAGCTCACAACCGGGACTCGCAAGCTCTGGGGCCAACGTCCTGACTTTC. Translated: CASSQPGLASSGANVLTF.

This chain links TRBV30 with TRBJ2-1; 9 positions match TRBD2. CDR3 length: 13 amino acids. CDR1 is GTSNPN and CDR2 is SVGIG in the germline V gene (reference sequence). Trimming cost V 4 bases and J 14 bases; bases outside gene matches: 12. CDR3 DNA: TGTGCCTGGACCCGTAACGAGCGGGGGGTAAAGTTCTTC. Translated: CAWTRNERGVKFF.

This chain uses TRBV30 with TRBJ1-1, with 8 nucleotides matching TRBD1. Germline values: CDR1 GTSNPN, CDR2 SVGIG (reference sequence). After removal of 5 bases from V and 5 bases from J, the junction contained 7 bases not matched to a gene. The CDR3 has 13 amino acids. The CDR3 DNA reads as TGTGCCTGGGACACAGGGGGAGGAACTGAAGCTTTCTTT. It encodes CAWDTGGGTEAFF.

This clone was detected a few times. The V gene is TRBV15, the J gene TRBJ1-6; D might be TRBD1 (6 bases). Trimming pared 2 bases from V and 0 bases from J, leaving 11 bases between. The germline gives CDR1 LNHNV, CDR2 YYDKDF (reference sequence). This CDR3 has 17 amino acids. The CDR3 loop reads CATSRPQGSSYNSPLHF. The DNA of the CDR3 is TGTGCCACCAGCAGACCACAGGGAAGCTCCTATAATTCACCCCTCCACTTT.

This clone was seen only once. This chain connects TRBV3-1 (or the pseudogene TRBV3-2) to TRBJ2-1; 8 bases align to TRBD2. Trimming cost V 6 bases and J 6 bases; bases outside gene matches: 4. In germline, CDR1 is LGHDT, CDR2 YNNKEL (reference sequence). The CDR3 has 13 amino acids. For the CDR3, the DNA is TGTGCCAGCAGTATCGGACTAGCCAATGAGCAGTTCTTC. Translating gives CASSIGLANEQFF.

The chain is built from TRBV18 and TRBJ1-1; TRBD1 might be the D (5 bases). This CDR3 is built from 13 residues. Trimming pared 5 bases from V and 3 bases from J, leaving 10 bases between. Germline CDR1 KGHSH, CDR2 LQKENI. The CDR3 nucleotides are TGTGCCAGCTCAACCAGGGTTGACACTGAAGCTTTCTTT. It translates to CASSTRVDTEAFF.

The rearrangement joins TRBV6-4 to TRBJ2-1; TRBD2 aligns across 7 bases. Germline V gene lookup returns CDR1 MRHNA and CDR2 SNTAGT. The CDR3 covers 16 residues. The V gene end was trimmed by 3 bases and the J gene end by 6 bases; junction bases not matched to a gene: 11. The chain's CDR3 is CASSEFTRERVNEQFF. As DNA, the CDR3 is TGTGCCAGCAGTGAGTTTACGCGGGAGCGCGTCAATGAGCAGTTCTTC.

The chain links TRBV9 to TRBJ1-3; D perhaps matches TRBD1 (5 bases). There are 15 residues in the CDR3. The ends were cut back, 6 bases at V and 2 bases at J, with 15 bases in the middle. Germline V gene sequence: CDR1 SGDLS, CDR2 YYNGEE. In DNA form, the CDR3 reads TGTGCCAGCAACGGCGGGGGAGGCGCTGGAAACACCATATATTTT. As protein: CASNGGGGAGNTIYF.

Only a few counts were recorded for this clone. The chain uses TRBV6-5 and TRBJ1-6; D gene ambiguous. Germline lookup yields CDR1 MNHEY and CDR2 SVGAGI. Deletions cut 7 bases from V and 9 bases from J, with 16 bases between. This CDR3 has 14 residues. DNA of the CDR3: TGTGCCAGCACCAGCGGAATGTTCGGTTCACCCCTCCACTTT. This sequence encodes CASTSGMFGSPLHF.

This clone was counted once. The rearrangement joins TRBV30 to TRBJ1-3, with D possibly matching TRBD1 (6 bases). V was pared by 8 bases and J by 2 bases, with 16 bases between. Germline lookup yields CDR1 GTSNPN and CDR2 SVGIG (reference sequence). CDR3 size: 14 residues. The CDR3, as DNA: TGTGCCCGGGGGGGCAGGGTCGCTGGAAACACCATATATTTT. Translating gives CARGGRVAGNTIYF.

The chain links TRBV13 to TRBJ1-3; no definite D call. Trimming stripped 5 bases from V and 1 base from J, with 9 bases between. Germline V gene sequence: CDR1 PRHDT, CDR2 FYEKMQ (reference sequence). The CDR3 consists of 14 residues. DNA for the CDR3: TGTGCCAGCAGCATTAGTCTATCTGGAAACACCATATATTTT. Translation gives CASSISLSGNTIYF.

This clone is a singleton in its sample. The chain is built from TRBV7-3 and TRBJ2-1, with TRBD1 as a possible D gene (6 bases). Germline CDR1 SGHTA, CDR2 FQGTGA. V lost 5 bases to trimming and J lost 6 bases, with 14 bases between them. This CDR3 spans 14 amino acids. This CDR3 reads CASSPSTGGNEQFF. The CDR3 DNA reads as TGTGCCAGCAGCCCATCGACAGGTGGCAATGAGCAGTTCTTC.